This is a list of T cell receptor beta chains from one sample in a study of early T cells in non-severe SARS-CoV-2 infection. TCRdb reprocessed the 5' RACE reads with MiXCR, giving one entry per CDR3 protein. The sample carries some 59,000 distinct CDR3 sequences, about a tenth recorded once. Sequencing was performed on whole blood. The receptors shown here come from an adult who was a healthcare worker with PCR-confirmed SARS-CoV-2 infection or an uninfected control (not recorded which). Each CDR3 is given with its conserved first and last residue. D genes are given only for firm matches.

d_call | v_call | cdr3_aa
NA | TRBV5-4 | CASREGRRTEAFF
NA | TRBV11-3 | CASSLREGEAFF
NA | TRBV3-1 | CASSPNPGPDTQYF
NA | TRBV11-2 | CASSPSGSSTEAFF
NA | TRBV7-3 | CASSYDRLGGELFF
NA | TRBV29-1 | CSGGDTEAFF
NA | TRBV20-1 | CSARGWTGALGEQYF
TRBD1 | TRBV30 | CAYRTGGNSPLHF
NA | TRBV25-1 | CASSTPGTEAFF
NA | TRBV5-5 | CASSLSTMNTEAFF
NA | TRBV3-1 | CASGGLGNTEAFF
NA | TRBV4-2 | CASSQETRTTGELFF
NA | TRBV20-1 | CSAREDASTGYTF
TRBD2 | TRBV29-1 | CSVLPAGAITGELFF
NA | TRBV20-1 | CSALQGSSGNTIYF
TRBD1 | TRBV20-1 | CSASATGDYNEQFF
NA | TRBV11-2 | CASSFGGRAPYEQYF
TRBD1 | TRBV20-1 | CSASPGGRRDQPQHF
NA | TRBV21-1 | CASSKAGGTRTEAFF
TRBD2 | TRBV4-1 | CASSRSGAGAGSYNEQFF
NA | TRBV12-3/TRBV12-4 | CASSRIGERTFF
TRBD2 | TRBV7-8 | CASRGWTSRNEQFF
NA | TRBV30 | CAWSPSGNINTEAFF
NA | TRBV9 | CASSVAGRADQPQHF
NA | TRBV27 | CASSNTGLTEAFF
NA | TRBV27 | CASRGAQETQYF
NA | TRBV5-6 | CASSLAAVNTEAFF
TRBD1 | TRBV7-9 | CASSPSRETGVDAQYF
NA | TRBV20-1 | CSAFIPGGNTIYF
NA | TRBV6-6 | CASSPPRTNEKLFF
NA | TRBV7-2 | CASARTNQETQYF
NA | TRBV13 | CASSLGYGVTEAFF
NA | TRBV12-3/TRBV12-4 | CASSLLGGNTEAFF
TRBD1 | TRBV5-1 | CASSPGTAGNYGYTF
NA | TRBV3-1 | CASTSGGEQYF
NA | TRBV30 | CAWSVTGGAEQYF
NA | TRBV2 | CASSFGQADTQYF
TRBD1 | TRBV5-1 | CASGRQGPQSGANVLTF
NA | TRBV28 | CAVGGNQIYREQYF
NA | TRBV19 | CASSIGAGSNQPQHF
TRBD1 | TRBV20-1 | CSARTRTGAYEQYF
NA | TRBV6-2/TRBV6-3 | CASLGLGRGNEQYF
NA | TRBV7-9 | CASSMPPVKTEAFF
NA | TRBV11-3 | CASSLVSNSPLHF
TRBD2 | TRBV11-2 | CASSFASGGVTDTQYF
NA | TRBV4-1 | CASSQEEDQPQHF
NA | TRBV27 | CASSRIGLGEQYF
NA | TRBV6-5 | CASLPMLAGTGELFF
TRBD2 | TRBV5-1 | CASSLDRGGQKTQYF
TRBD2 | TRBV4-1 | CASSQVKASGGASEQFF
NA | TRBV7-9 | CASSLAFGSAGETQYF
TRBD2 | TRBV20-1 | CSASLTSGGYSTDTQYF
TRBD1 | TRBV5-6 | CASSLEGQGIGGYTF
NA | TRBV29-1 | CSVHGTISYNEQFF
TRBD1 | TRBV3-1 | CASSQRTGNQYF
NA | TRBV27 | CASSFTRATPNSPLHF
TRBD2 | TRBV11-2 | CASSYGTKETQYF
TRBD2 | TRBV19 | CASSFGGVNNEQFF
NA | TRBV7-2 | CASSFRSFSDEQYF